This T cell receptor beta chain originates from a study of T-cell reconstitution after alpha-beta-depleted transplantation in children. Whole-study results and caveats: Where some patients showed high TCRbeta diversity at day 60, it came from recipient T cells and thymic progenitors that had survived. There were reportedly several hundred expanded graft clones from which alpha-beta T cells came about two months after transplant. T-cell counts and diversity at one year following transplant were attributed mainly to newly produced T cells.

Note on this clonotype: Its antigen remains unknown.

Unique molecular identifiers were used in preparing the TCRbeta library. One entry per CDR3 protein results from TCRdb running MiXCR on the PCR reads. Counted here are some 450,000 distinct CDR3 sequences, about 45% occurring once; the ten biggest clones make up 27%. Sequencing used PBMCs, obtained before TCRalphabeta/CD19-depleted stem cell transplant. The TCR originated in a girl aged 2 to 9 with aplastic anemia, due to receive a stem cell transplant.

CDR3 coding DNA: TGCGCCAGCAGCTTGCAGCAGACAGGGCTTGAAAAACTGTTTTTT. As protein: CASSLQQTGLEKLFF. The V call is TRBV5-1, the J call TRBJ1-4, with 7 bases that match TRBD1. The CDR3 is 15 residues long. Germline-derived CDR1 and CDR2 are SGHRS and YFSETQ. The junction had 7 bases not matched to a gene; V was cut back by 1 base and J by 7 bases. The variable domain in full, with the rest retrieved from reference TRBV5-1 and TRBJ1-4, is KAGVTQTPRYLIKTRGQQVTLSCSPISGHRSVSWYQQTPGQGLQFLFEYFSETQRNKGNFPGRFSGRQFSNSRSEMNVSTLELGDSALYLCASSLQQTGLEKLFFGSGTQLSVL.